The clone carrying this T cell receptor beta chain appeared once. Its antigen is as yet unknown. A far more abundant clone sits one base away, making this likely a read error. Combining iRepertoire HTBI primers with Arm-PCR of CDR3 regions, the authors built TCR beta libraries. In the original workflow: Sample data revealed 60 to 80 TRBV and 11 to 15 TRBJ segments. A single record per CDR3 protein comes from TCRdb applying MiXCR to the multiplex PCR reads. The authors' filters were not applied to this entry. Of 240,000 or so distinct CDR3 sequences listed, around 20% were seen once; the top ten hold around 13%. These data originate in a study of regulatory T cells in long-lasting Graves disease. The study, taken as a whole, reports: What was studied was peripheral blood only, and not thyroid tissue. Newly diagnosed disease favored TRBV20-1 and TRBJ2-1 over persistent disease.

This CDR3 is built from 13 residues. Germline assignment: CDR1 MNHEY and CDR2 SVGEGT. This sample's time point: newly diagnosed GD, antithyroid drugs for less than 3 months. The TCR library was prepared using RNA isolated from PBMCs. This clonotype originated in a female donor with Graves disease. The sequencing here drew on peripheral blood mononuclear cells (PBMCs), taken at new diagnosis, from a patient treated with antithyroid drugs. This chain joins TRBV6-2 or TRBV6-3 and TRBJ2-3, with a possible D match to TRBD1 (5 bases). DNA of the CDR3: TGTGCCAGCAGTTTAAGAGTAACAGGTACGCAGTATTTT. It encodes CASSLRVTGTQYF.